Listed below are T cell receptor beta chains from one sample, sequenced in a study of T cell responses to AZD1222 COVID-19 vaccine. TCRdb's copy holds only in-frame clones and misses some; the assay was immunoSEQ multiplex PCR. The sample shows under 140,000 clones, roughly four fifths of them seen only once. Specimen: peripheral blood, collected on day 0 of AZD1222 vaccination. The receptor set was obtained from an adult in good health. CDR3s include the opening cysteine and the closing phenylalanine or tryptophan. Only some rows state a clone size, as once, few, many or a class for expanded clones.

j_call: TRBJ2-7
v_call: TRBV3-1/TRBV3-2
clone_size: .
cdr3_aa: CASSQGVYEQYF

j_call: TRBJ2-3
v_call: TRBV24-1
clone_size: .
cdr3_aa: CATSDLGGGPDDTQYF

j_call: TRBJ1-2
v_call: TRBV7-9
clone_size: .
cdr3_aa: CASSATGLSGGYTF

j_call: TRBJ1-5
v_call: TRBV28
clone_size: .
cdr3_aa: CASRRWGRNQPQHF

j_call: TRBJ2-7
v_call: TRBV11-2
clone_size: .
cdr3_aa: CASSPLAGGPREQYF

j_call: TRBJ2-5
v_call: TRBV27
clone_size: .
cdr3_aa: CASSLNRAKPRETQYF

j_call: TRBJ1-1
v_call: TRBV28
clone_size: few
cdr3_aa: CASSRLPGARMSEAFF

j_call: TRBJ1-1
v_call: TRBV28
clone_size: once
cdr3_aa: CASRDGQGGKRTEAFF

j_call: TRBJ2-5
v_call: TRBV29-1
clone_size: .
cdr3_aa: CSVVIWGQETQYF

j_call: TRBJ1-1
v_call: TRBV7-2
clone_size: .
cdr3_aa: CASSPSPGRGAEAFF

j_call: TRBJ2-3
v_call: TRBV24-1
clone_size: .
cdr3_aa: CATSDSKQRAGRTDTQYF

j_call: TRBJ2-1
v_call: TRBV12-3/TRBV12-4
clone_size: .
cdr3_aa: CASSSRRRKQFF

j_call: TRBJ2-3
v_call: TRBV7-9
clone_size: .
cdr3_aa: CASSLSQSTDTQYF

j_call: TRBJ1-2
v_call: TRBV4-1
clone_size: few
cdr3_aa: CASSQDRVERGYTF

j_call: TRBJ2-7
v_call: TRBV6-5
clone_size: .
cdr3_aa: CASRLRQGREQYF

j_call: TRBJ1-2
v_call: TRBV12-3/TRBV12-4
clone_size: .
cdr3_aa: CASRAGQGFGYTF

j_call: TRBJ1-2
v_call: TRBV6-2/TRBV6-3
clone_size: .
cdr3_aa: CASSKTGNIYGYTF

j_call: TRBJ2-3
v_call: TRBV14
clone_size: .
cdr3_aa: CASSQDSISDTQYF

j_call: TRBJ2-7
v_call: TRBV7-9
clone_size: .
cdr3_aa: CASSARTHGGEQYF

j_call: TRBJ2-7
v_call: TRBV5-1
clone_size: few
cdr3_aa: CASSLGGTSGIDEQYF

j_call: TRBJ2-1
v_call: TRBV5-4
clone_size: few
cdr3_aa: CASSTAGGAYNEQFF

j_call: TRBJ2-7
v_call: TRBV28
clone_size: .
cdr3_aa: CASTPSGTAIYEQYF

j_call: TRBJ2-5
v_call: TRBV7-2
clone_size: .
cdr3_aa: CASSLAGGPRETQYF

j_call: TRBJ2-3
v_call: TRBV18
clone_size: .
cdr3_aa: CASSPQGAQADTQYF

j_call: TRBJ2-7
v_call: TRBV7-9
clone_size: .
cdr3_aa: CASQTAASSYEQYF

j_call: TRBJ1-5
v_call: TRBV10-3
clone_size: .
cdr3_aa: CATSRGTTAPQHF

j_call: TRBJ2-1
v_call: TRBV7-9
clone_size: .
cdr3_aa: CASSLTTSGSLEQFF

j_call: TRBJ2-1
v_call: TRBV3-1/TRBV3-2
clone_size: .
cdr3_aa: CASSVLGTSGGLSYNEQFF

j_call: TRBJ2-2
v_call: TRBV7-9
clone_size: .
cdr3_aa: CASSLEWSTGELFF

j_call: TRBJ2-2
v_call: TRBV28
clone_size: .
cdr3_aa: CASSSPPAGELFF

j_call: TRBJ2-5
v_call: TRBV20-1
clone_size: .
cdr3_aa: CSASTGARGETQYF

j_call: TRBJ2-5
v_call: TRBV2
clone_size: .
cdr3_aa: CASSESGGLGETQYF

j_call: TRBJ2-1
v_call: TRBV4-3
clone_size: .
cdr3_aa: CASSQGGGRRGNEQFF

j_call: TRBJ2-7
v_call: TRBV7-9
clone_size: .
cdr3_aa: CASNPGTYEQYF

j_call: TRBJ2-5
v_call: TRBV18
clone_size: .
cdr3_aa: CASSPPGGTSGGGETQYF

j_call: TRBJ2-3
v_call: TRBV5-4
clone_size: .
cdr3_aa: CASSLRSSSDTQYF

j_call: TRBJ2-7
v_call: TRBV7-8
clone_size: .
cdr3_aa: CASSLVGQYYEQYF

j_call: TRBJ2-7
v_call: TRBV15
clone_size: .
cdr3_aa: CATSLRTTGHEQYF

j_call: TRBJ1-2
v_call: TRBV6-5
clone_size: .
cdr3_aa: CASSSPTGGAFGYTF

j_call: TRBJ1-4
v_call: TRBV3-1/TRBV3-2
clone_size: .
cdr3_aa: CARREKLFF

j_call: TRBJ2-6
v_call: TRBV6-2/TRBV6-3
clone_size: .
cdr3_aa: CASSSQLGANVLTF